Presented here are 11 T cell receptor beta chains from one specimen sequenced in a study of response to subunit inactivated influenza vaccine. TCRdb re-called the RT-PCR reads through MiXCR, storing one row per CDR3 protein. The sample consists of 280,000 or so distinct CDR3 sequences, 21% of them appearing once. The sequences come from PBMCs from blood, collected about 20 months after vaccination. These receptors were obtained from a man aged 50-75 years who received an inactivated influenza vaccine.

The chain employs TRBV5-4 and TRBJ2-1; D remains unclear. The CDR3 has 12 amino acids. Trimming cost V 2 bases and J 10 bases, with 10 bases left between them. From germline, CDR1 is SGHNT and CDR2 YYREEE (reference sequence). The DNA for the CDR3 is TGTGCCAGCAGCTTTTCTGGCTTCGAGCAGTTCTTC. Its translation is CASSFSGFEQFF.

V is TRBV27 and J is TRBJ2-5; 9 bases fit TRBD2. This CDR3 spans 17 amino acids. V lost 5 bases and J lost 2; bases outside the gene matches: 12. Per germline, CDR1 MNHEY and CDR2 SMNVEV (reference sequence). CDR3 protein: CASSLLPLAGIQETQYF. DNA of the CDR3: TGTGCCAGCAGTCTGTTACCACTAGCGGGTATACAAGAGACCCAGTACTTC.

The rearrangement joins TRBV29-1 to TRBJ2-7; TRBD1 matches 8 bases. Trimming cost V 3 bases and J 1 base; bases outside gene matches: 8. The CDR3 spans 15 residues. In germline, CDR1 is SQVTM, CDR2 ANQGSEA. The CDR3 coding sequence is TGCAGCGTTGAGAAAGTGGGGACAGGATCCTACGAGCAGTACTTC. Its translation is CSVEKVGTGSYEQYF.

This clonotype was seen more than once but under ten times. The CDR3, as DNA: TGTGCCAGCAGCGTGTCGCCAGGGTTTCACACTGAAGCTTTCTTT. Amino acid sequence: CASSVSPGFHTEAFF. The chain combines TRBV7-2 with TRBJ1-1, with TRBD1 as a possible D gene (5 bases). Germline V gene lookup returns CDR1 SGHTA and CDR2 FQGNSA. Trimming shortened V by 5 bases and J by 3 bases, and 16 bases separated the two germline ends. The CDR3 runs 15 residues.

The gene calls are TRBV27 and TRBJ2-5, with a possible D match to TRBD2 (6 bases). CDR3 length equals 15 residues. Germline V lookup: CDR1 MNHEY, CDR2 SMNVEV (reference sequence). Trimming stripped 5 bases from V and 4 bases from J, with 17 bases between. As DNA, the CDR3 is TGTGCCAGCAGTGCAGGACTACGGATGGGAGAGACCCAGTACTTC. It encodes CASSAGLRMGETQYF.

This chain joins TRBV7-9 and TRBJ1-1, with D possibly matching TRBD1 (6 bases). The CDR3 spans 15 residues. Germline values: CDR1 SEHNR, CDR2 FQNEAQ (reference sequence). V was clipped by 5 bases and J by 6 bases, with 19 bases between them. The CDR3 loop is CASSGWDTRGPEAFF. In DNA form, the CDR3 reads TGTGCCAGCAGCGGCTGGGACACACGGGGTCCTGAAGCTTTCTTT. Full variable domain (outside the CDR3, taken from reference TRBV7-9 and TRBJ1-1): DTGVSQNPRHKITKRGQNVTFRCDPISEHNRLYWYRQTLGQGPEFLTYFQNEAQLEKSRLLSDRFSAERPKGSFSTLEIQRTEQGDSAMYLCASSGWDTRGPEAFFGQGTRLTVV.

This clonotype turned up a few times. The V gene is TRBV29-1, the J gene TRBJ2-1; the match to TRBD1 covers 11 bases. The CDR3 has 15 residues. The junction had 10 bases not matched to a gene; V was cut back by 5 bases and J by 7 bases. CDR1 is SQVTM, CDR2 ANQGSEA, per germline. Here the CDR3 DNA reads TGCAGCGTTACCCCTGGACAGGGGGCTTTGAATGAGCAGTTCTTC. This translates into CSVTPGQGALNEQFF.

This clonotype was detected only a few times. The chain employs TRBV28 and TRBJ1-1; no reliable D call. The germline V and J ends were trimmed by 3 bases and 2 bases, with 16 bases remaining between them. Per germline, CDR1 MDHEN and CDR2 SYDVKM. CDR3 size: 16 residues. Here the CDR3 reads CASSFSGIRTNTEAFF. The CDR3 coding sequence is TGTGCCAGCAGTTTTTCCGGCATACGTACAAACACTGAAGCTTTCTTT.

The gene calls are TRBV6-2 or TRBV6-3 and TRBJ2-1; unclear D gene. Germline V lookup: CDR1 MNHEY, CDR2 SVGEGT. The V and J ends lost 6 bases and 0 bases respectively, with 15 bases between them. The CDR3 extends over 16 amino acids. The CDR3 DNA reads as TGTGCCAGCAGCTCTGCTTTGGGCATCTCCTACAATGAGCAGTTCTTC. Its protein is CASSSALGISYNEQFF.

The chain carries TRBV20-1 and TRBJ2-7, with 10 nucleotides matching TRBD2. Germline V gene data show CDR1 as DFQATT and CDR2 as SNEGSKA (reference sequence). The CDR3 totals 16 residues. The ends lost 0 bases at V and 4 bases at J; junction bases unmatched: 9. The CDR3 DNA is TGCAGTGCTAGAGATTCAACTAGCGGGGCGACTTACGAGCAGTACTTC. Amino acid sequence: CSARDSTSGATYEQYF.

The chain combines TRBV27 with TRBJ2-7, with 9 bases aligning to TRBD1. Germline-derived CDR1 and CDR2 are MNHEY and SMNVEV (reference sequence). The ends lost 2 bases at V and 5 bases at J; junction bases unmatched: 7. The CDR3 is made up of 15 amino acids. Here the CDR3 DNA reads TGTGCCAGCAGTTTACTAGGGACAGGGAAGAACGAGCAGTACTTC. It is translated as CASSLLGTGKNEQYF.